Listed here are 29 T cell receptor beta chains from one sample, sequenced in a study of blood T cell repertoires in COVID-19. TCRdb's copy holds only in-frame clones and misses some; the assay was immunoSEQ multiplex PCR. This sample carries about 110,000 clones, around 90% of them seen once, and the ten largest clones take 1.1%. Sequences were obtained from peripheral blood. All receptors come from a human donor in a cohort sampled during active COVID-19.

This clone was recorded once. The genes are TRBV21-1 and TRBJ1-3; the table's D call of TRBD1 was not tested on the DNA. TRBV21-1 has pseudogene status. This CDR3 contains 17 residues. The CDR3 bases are TGTGCCAGCAGCAAAACGGCCAGGGGGAGCAAGGGAAACACCATATATTTT. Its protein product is CASSKTARGSKGNTIYF.

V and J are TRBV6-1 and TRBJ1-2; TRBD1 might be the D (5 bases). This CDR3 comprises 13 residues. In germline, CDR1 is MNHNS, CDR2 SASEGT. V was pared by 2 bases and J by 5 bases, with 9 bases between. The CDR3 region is CASSERGSYGYTF. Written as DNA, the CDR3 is TGTGCCAGCAGTGAAAGGGGCTCTTATGGCTACACCTTC.

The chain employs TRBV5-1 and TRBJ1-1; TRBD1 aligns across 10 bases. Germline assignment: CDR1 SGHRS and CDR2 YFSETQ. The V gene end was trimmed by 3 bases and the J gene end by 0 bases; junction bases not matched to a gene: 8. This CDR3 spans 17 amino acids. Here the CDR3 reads CASSSPTGGLMNTEAFF. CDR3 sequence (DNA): TGCGCCAGCAGCTCACCGACAGGGGGCCTCATGAACACTGAAGCTTTCTTT. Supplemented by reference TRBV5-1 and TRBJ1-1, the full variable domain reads KAGVTQTPRYLIKTRGQQVTLSCSPISGHRSVSWYQQTPGQGLQFLFEYFSETQRNKGNFPGRFSGRQFSNSRSEMNVSTLELGDSALYLCASSSPTGGLMNTEAFFGQGTRLTVV.

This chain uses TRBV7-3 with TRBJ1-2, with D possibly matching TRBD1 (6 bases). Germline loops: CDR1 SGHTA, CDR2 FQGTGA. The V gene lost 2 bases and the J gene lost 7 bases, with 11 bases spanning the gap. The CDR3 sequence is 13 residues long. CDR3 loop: CASSLSGDGGYTF. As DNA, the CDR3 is TGTGCCAGCAGCTTATCAGGGGATGGTGGCTACACCTTC.

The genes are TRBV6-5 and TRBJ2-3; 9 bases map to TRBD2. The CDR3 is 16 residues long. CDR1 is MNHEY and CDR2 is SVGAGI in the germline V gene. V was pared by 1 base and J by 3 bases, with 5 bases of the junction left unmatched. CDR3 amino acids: CASSYWGGGATDTQYF. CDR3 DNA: TGTGCCAGCAGTTACTGGGGCGGGGGGGCAACAGATACGCAGTATTTT.

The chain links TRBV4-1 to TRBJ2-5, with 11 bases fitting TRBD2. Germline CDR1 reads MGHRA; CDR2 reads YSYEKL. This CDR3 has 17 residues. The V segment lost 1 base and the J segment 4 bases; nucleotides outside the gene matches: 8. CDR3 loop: CASSQGVSGRARETQYF. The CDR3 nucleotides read TGCGCCAGCAGCCAAGGCGTTAGCGGGAGGGCCAGAGAGACCCAGTACTTC.

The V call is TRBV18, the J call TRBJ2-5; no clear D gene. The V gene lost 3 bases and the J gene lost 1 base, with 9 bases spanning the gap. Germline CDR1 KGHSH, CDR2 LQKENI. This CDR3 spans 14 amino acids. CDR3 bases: TGTGCCAGCTCACCCAGAACAGTCCAAGAGACCCAGTACTTC. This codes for CASSPRTVQETQYF.

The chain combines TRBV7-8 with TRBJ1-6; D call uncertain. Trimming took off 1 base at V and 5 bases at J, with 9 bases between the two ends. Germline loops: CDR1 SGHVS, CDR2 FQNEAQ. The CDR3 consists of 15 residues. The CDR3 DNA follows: TGTGCCAGCAGCTTAGTGCGGGCAGATAATTCACCCCTCCACTTT. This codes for CASSLVRADNSPLHF.

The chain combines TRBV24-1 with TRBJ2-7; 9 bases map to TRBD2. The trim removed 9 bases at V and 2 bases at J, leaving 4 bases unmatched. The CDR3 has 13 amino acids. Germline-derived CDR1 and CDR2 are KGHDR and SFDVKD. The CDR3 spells CATSAGGPYEQYF. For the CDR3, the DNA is TGTGCCACCTCGGCGGGGGGGCCCTACGAGCAGTACTTC.

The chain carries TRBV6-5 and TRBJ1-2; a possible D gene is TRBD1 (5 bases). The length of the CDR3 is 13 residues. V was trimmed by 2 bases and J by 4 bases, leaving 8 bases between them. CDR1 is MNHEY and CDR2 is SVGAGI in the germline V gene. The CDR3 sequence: CASSYTGAYGYTF. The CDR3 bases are TGTGCCAGCAGTTACACAGGAGCCTATGGCTACACCTTC.

The chain's CDR3 is CASSSSGRKKNIQYF. In DNA, the CDR3 is TGTGCCAGCAGTTCCAGCGGGAGGAAAAAAAACATTCAGTACTTC. This chain connects TRBV6-2 or TRBV6-3 to TRBJ2-4; 9 bases are shared with TRBD2. Germline-derived CDR1 and CDR2 are MNHEY and SVGEGT. V trimming: 4 bases; J trimming: 4 bases; junction bases outside the gene matches: 5. The CDR3 contains 15 residues.

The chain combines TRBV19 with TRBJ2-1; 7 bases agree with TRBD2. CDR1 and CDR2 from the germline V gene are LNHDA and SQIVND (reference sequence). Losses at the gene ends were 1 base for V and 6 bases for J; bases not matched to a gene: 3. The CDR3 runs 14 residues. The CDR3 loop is CASSIAGGVNEQFF. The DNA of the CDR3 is TGTGCCAGTAGTATAGCGGGAGGCGTCAATGAGCAGTTCTTC.

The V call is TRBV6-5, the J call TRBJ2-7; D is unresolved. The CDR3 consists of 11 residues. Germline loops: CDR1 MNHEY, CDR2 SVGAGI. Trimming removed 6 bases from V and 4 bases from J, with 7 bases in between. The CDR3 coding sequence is TGTGCCAGCAGAGCTAGATACGAGCAGTACTTC. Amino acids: CASRARYEQYF.

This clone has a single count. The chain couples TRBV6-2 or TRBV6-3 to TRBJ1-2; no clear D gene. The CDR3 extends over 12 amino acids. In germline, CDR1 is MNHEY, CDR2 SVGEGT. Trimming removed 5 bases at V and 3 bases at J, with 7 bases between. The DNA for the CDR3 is TGTGCCAGCAGTGAGGGAGACTATGGCTACACCTTC. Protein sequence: CASSEGDYGYTF.

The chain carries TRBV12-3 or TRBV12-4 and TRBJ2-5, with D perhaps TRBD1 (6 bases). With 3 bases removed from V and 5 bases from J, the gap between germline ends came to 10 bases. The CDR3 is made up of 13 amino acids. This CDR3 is CASSFGGAETQYF. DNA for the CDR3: TGTGCCAGCAGTTTTGGGGGCGCGGAGACCCAGTACTTC.

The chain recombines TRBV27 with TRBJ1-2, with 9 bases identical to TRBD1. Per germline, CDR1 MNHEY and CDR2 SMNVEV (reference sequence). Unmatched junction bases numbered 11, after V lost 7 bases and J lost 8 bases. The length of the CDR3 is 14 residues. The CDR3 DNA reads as TGTGCCAGCATGGCCGGGACAGGGCTTTTCGGCTACACCTTC. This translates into CASMAGTGLFGYTF.

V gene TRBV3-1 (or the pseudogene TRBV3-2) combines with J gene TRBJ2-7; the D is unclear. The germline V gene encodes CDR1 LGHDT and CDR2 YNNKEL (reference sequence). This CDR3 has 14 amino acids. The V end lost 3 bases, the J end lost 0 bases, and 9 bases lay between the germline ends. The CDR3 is CASSHTGSSYEQYF. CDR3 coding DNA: TGTGCCAGCAGCCACACCGGGTCCTCCTACGAGCAGTACTTC.

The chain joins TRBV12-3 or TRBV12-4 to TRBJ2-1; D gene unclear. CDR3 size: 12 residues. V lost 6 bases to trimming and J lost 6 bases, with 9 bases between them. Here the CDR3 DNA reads TGTGCCAGCAGCCCTATAGTCAATGAGCAGTTCTTC. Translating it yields CASSPIVNEQFF.

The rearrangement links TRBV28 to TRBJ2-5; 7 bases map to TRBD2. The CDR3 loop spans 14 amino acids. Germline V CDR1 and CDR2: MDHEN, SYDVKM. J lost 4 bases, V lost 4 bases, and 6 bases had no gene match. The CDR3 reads CASSSPRGVETQYF. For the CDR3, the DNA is TGTGCCAGCAGTTCACCCCGGGGGGTAGAGACCCAGTACTTC.

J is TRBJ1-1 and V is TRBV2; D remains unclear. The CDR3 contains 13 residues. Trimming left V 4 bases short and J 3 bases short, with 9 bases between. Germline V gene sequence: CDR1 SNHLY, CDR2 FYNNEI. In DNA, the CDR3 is TGTGCCAGCAGTGTAAGGGAGGACACTGAAGCTTTCTTT. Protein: CASSVREDTEAFF.

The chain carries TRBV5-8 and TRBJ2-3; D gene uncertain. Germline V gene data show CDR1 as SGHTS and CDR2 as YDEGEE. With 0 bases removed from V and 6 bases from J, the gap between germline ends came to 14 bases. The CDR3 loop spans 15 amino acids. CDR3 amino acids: CASSLVAPRSDTQYF. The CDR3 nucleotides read TGTGCCAGCAGCTTGGTTGCCCCGCGGAGCGATACGCAGTATTTT. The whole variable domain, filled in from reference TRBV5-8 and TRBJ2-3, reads EAGVTQSPTHLIKTRGQQATLRCSPISGHTSVYWYQQALGLGLQFLLWYDEGEERNRGNFPPRFSGRQFPNYSSELNVNALELEDSALYLCASSLVAPRSDTQYFGPGTRLTVL.

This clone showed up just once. CDR3 loop: CASSLRTGKGNQPQHF. As DNA, the CDR3 is TGTGCCAGCAGCCTACGGACAGGGAAGGGGAATCAGCCCCAGCATTTT. The genes are TRBV5-6 and TRBJ1-5, with TRBD1 matching 8 bases. After removal of 4 bases from V and 4 bases from J, the junction contained 10 bases not matched to a gene. CDR3 length equals 16 residues. Germline V gene lookup returns CDR1 SGHDT and CDR2 YYEEEE.

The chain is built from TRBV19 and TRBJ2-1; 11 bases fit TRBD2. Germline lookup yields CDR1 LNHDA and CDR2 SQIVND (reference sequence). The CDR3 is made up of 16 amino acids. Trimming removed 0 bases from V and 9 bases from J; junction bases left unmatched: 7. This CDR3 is CASSIEPGLADPEQFF. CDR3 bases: TGTGCCAGTAGTATAGAACCGGGACTAGCGGATCCTGAGCAGTTCTTC.

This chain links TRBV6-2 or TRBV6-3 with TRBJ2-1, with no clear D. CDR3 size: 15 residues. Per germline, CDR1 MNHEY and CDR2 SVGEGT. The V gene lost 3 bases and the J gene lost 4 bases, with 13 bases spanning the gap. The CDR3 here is CASSYEAVGYNEQFF. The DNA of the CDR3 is TGTGCCAGCAGTTATGAGGCCGTCGGATACAATGAGCAGTTCTTC.

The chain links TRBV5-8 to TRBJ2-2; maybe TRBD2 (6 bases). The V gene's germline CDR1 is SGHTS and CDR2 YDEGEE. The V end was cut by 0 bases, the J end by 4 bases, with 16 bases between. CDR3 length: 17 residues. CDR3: CASSLASLGGGTGELFF. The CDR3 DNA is TGTGCCAGCAGCTTGGCCTCGTTGGGGGGAGGCACCGGGGAGCTGTTTTTT.

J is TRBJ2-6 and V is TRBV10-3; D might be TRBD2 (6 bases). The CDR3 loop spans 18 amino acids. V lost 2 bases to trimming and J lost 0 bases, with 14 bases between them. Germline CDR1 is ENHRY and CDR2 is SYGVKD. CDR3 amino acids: CAISEIPSVYSGANVLTF. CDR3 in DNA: TGTGCCATCAGTGAGATCCCTAGCGTATACTCTGGGGCCAACGTCCTGACTTTC.

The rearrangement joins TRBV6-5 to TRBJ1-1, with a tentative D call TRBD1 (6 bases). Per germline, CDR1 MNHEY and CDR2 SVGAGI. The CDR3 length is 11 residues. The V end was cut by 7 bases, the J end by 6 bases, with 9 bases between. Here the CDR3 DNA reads TGTGCCAGCACCGCAGGGGCTGAAGCTTTCTTT. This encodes CASTAGAEAFF.

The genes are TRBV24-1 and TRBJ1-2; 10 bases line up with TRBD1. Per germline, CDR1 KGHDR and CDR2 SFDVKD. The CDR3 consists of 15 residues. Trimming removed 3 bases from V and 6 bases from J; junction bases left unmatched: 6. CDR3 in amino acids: CATSDAGQGEDGYTF. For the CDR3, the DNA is TGTGCCACCAGTGATGCAGGACAGGGGGAGGATGGCTACACCTTC.

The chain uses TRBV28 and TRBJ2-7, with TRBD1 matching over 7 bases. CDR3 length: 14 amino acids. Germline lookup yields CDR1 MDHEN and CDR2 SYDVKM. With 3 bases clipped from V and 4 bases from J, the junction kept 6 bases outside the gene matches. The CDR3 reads CASSFRTGHYEQYF. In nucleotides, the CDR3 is TGTGCCAGCAGTTTTAGGACAGGACATTACGAGCAGTACTTC.